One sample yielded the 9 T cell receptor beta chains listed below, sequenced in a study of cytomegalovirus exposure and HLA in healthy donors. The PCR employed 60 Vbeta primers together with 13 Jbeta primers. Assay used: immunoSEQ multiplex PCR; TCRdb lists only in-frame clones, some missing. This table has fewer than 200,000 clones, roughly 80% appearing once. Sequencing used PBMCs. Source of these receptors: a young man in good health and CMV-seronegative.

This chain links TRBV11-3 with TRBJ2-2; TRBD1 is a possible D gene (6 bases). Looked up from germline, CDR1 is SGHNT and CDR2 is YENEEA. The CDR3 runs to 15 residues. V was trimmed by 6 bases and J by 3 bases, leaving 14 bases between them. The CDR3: CASRSGHLDTGELFF. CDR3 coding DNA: TGTGCCAGCAGGTCGGGACATCTCGACACCGGGGAGCTGTTTTTT.

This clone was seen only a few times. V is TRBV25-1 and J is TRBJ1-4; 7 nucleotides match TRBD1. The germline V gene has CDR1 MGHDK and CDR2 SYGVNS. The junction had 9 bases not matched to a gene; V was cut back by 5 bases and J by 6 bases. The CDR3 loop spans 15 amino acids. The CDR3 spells CASSPPDRSHEKLFF. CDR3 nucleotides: TGTGCCAGCAGTCCACCGGACAGGTCACATGAAAAACTGTTTTTT.

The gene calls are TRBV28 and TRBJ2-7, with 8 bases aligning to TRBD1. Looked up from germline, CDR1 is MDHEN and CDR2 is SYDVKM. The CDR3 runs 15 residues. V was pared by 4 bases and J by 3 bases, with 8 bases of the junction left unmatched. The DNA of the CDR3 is TGTGCCAGCAGTTCTTTCCCAGGGGGCAGCTACGAGCAGTACTTC. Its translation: CASSSFPGGSYEQYF.

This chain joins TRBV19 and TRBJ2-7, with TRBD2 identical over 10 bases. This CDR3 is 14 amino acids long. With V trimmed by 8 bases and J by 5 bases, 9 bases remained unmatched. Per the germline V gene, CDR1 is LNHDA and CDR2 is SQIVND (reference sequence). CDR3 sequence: CASSMGLASHEQYF. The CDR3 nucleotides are TGTGCCAGTTCTATGGGACTAGCGAGCCACGAGCAGTACTTC.

The CDR3 protein is CAWSVGTVNEKLFF. The CDR3 nucleotides read TGTGCCTGGAGTGTCGGGACAGTTAATGAAAAACTGTTTTTT. This sequence joins TRBV30 and TRBJ1-4; 7 bases line up with TRBD1. Germline V gene sequence: CDR1 GTSNPN, CDR2 SVGIG (reference sequence). The V segment lost 0 bases and the J segment 4 bases; nucleotides outside the gene matches: 2. The CDR3 is 14 residues long.

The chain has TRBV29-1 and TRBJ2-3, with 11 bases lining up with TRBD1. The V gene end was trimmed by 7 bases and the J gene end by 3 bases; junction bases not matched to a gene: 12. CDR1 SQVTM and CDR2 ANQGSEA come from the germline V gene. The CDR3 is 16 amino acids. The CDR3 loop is CSAWTGGARETDTQYF. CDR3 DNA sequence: TGCAGCGCTTGGACAGGGGGCGCGAGGGAAACAGATACGCAGTATTTT.

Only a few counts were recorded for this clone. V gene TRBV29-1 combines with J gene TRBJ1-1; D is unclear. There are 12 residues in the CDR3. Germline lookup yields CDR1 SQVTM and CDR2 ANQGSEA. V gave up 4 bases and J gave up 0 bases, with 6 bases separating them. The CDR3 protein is CSVVSVNTEAFF. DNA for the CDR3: TGCAGCGTTGTCTCAGTGAACACTGAAGCTTTCTTT.

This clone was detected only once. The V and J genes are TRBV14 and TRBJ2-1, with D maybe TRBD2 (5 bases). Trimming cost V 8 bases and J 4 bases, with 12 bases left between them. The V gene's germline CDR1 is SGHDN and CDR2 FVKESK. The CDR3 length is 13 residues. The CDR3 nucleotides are TGTGCCAGCGACCACGGAGGTTACAATGAGCAGTTCTTC. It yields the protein CASDHGGYNEQFF.

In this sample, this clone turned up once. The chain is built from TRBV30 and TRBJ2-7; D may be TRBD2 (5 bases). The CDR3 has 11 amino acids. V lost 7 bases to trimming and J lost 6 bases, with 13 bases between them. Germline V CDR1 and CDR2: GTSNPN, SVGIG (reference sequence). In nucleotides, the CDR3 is TGTGCCTCCCTCCGGGGTTGCGAGCAGTACTTC. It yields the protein CASLRGCEQYF.